Listed here are 18 T cell receptor beta chains from one sample, sequenced in a study of OX40 agonist ivuxolimab in advanced cancers. Libraries were prepared by immunoSEQ multiplex PCR; TCRdb keeps only in-frame clonotypes and omits some of them. The sample records roughly 43,000 clones, around 88% being singletons. The sequencing here drew on CD4+ or CD8+ T cells sorted from blood, taken in a trial of the OX40 agonist ivuxolimab. These receptors were obtained from an adult with an advanced solid tumor such as melanoma, head and neck, liver or kidney cancer.

V is TRBV7-3 and J is TRBJ2-7; 7 nucleotides match TRBD2. CDR1 is SGHTA, CDR2 FQGTGA, per germline. The CDR3 runs to 16 residues. After removal of 2 bases from V and 4 bases from J, the junction contained 11 bases not matched to a gene. The CDR3 DNA is TGTGCCAGCAGCTTAGAGGTAGTCAGCGGGAAATACGAGCAGTACTTC. It yields the protein CASSLEVVSGKYEQYF.

The V call is TRBV7-2, the J call TRBJ2-5; TRBD2 agrees at 13 bases. The V gene end was trimmed by 5 bases and the J gene end by 5 bases; junction bases not matched to a gene: 14. CDR3 size: 18 residues. In germline, CDR1 is SGHTA, CDR2 FQGNSA. The CDR3 DNA reads TGTGCCAGCAGCCCTTCGGGACTAGCGGGGCTGGGAGGGGAGACCCAGTACTTC. Amino acid sequence: CASSPSGLAGLGGETQYF. The full variable domain, completed using reference TRBV7-2 and TRBJ2-5, is GAGVSQSPSNKVTEKGKDVELRCDPISGHTALYWYRQSLGQGLEFLIYFQGNSAPDKSGLPSDRFSAERTGGSVSTLTIQRTQQEDSAVYLCASSPSGLAGLGGETQYFGPGTRLLVL.

The gene calls are TRBV11-2 and TRBJ2-7; D gene uncertain. CDR1 and CDR2 from the germline V gene are SGHAT and FQNNGV. The CDR3 loop spans 12 amino acids. With 7 bases removed from V and 2 bases from J, the gap between germline ends came to 9 bases. CDR3 residues: CASKGRTYEQYF. CDR3 in DNA: TGTGCCAGCAAAGGTAGAACCTACGAGCAGTACTTC.

The DNA for the CDR3 is TGCGCCAGCAGCTTGGCCGGAGTTACTCAAGAGACCCAGTACTTC. Translated, it gives CASSLAGVTQETQYF. The V gene is TRBV5-1, the J gene TRBJ2-5; the D is unclear. Deletions cut 0 bases from V and 2 bases from J, with 11 bases between. CDR1 and CDR2 (germline): SGHRS, YFSETQ. The CDR3 runs to 15 residues.

J is TRBJ1-6 and V is TRBV5-1, with D perhaps matching TRBD1 (6 bases). This CDR3 spans 16 amino acids. CDR1 and CDR2 from the germline V gene are SGHRS and YFSETQ. Trimming took off 0 bases at V and 3 bases at J, with 10 bases between the two ends. CDR3 coding DNA: TGCGCCAGCAGCTTGGCGGGGGCTAGCTATAATTCACCCCTCCACTTT. Translated: CASSLAGASYNSPLHF. The variable domain in full, with the rest retrieved from reference TRBV5-1 and TRBJ1-6, is KAGVTQTPRYLIKTRGQQVTLSCSPISGHRSVSWYQQTPGQGLQFLFEYFSETQRNKGNFPGRFSGRQFSNSRSEMNVSTLELGDSALYLCASSLAGASYNSPLHFGNGTRLTVT.

The chain recombines TRBV7-6 with TRBJ2-3; D possibly corresponds to TRBD1 (6 bases). The CDR3 totals 14 residues. Germline loops: CDR1 SGHVS, CDR2 FNYEAQ. Between the trimmed V and J ends, which lost 4 bases and 3 bases, there was a span of 11 bases. The CDR3 protein is CASSSSTGTDTQYF. The CDR3 DNA reads TGTGCCAGCAGCTCCTCGACAGGAACAGATACGCAGTATTTT.

The CDR3 is CASTRAGGANVLTF. DNA of the CDR3: TGTGCCAGCACCAGGGCGGGCGGGGCCAACGTCCTGACTTTC. This sequence joins TRBV6-1 and TRBJ2-6; D may correspond to TRBD1 or TRBD2 (5 bases each). Germline V CDR1 and CDR2: MNHNS, SASEGT. The V and J ends lost 7 bases and 4 bases respectively, with 11 bases between them. CDR3 size: 14 residues.

V usage is TRBV28 and J usage is TRBJ2-2; TRBD2 is a possible D gene (6 bases). The V gene's germline CDR1 is MDHEN and CDR2 SYDVKM. This CDR3 spans 16 amino acids. Deletions cut 6 bases from V and 4 bases from J, with 18 bases between. The CDR3: CASSANDWGGTGELFF. The CDR3 nucleotides are TGTGCCAGCAGCGCCAACGATTGGGGAGGCACCGGGGAGCTGTTTTTT.

The chain employs TRBV30 and TRBJ2-1; no definite D call. V lost 4 bases, J lost 0 bases, and 13 bases lay in between. Germline CDR1 and CDR2: GTSNPN and SVGIG (reference sequence). This CDR3 has 15 amino acids. CDR3 amino acids: CAWISGPGSYNEQFF. The CDR3 DNA reads as TGTGCCTGGATCTCAGGACCGGGCTCCTACAATGAGCAGTTCTTC. Full variable domain (outside the CDR3, taken from reference TRBV30 and TRBJ2-1): SQTIHQWPATLVQPVGSPLSLECTVEGTSNPNLYWYRQAAGRGLQLLFYSVGIGQISSEVPQNLSASRPQDRQFILSSKKLLLSDSGFYLCAWISGPGSYNEQFFGPGTRLTVL.

V gene TRBV7-6 combines with J gene TRBJ2-7, with D maybe TRBD2 (6 bases). Trimming shortened V by 1 base and J by 3 bases, and 13 bases separated the two germline ends. The CDR3 totals 15 residues. From germline, CDR1 is SGHVS and CDR2 FNYEAQ. The CDR3 spells CASSLGGTPDYEQYF. CDR3 sequence (DNA): TGTGCCAGCAGCTTAGGAGGGACTCCCGACTACGAGCAGTACTTC.

The V and J genes are TRBV6-5 and TRBJ2-7, with a tentative D call TRBD1 (6 bases). V lost 6 bases, J lost 0 bases, and 9 bases lay in between. The CDR3 runs to 13 residues. Germline V CDR1 and CDR2: MNHEY, SVGAGI. In DNA, the CDR3 is TGTGCCAGCAGACCGGGACACTCCTACGAGCAGTACTTC. Its translation is CASRPGHSYEQYF.

V gene TRBV5-5 combines with J gene TRBJ2-2; D is uncertain. The CDR3 contains 15 residues. Looked up from germline, CDR1 is SGHKS and CDR2 is YYEKEE (reference sequence). V lost 2 bases and J 0 bases, leaving 8 bases between the germline ends. DNA of the CDR3: TGTGCCAGCAGCTTACGCAGCTCGAACACCGGGGAGCTGTTTTTT. Residues: CASSLRSSNTGELFF. The whole variable domain, remainder taken from reference TRBV5-5 and TRBJ2-2, is DAGVTQSPTHLIKTRGQQVTLRCSPISGHKSVSWYQQVLGQGPQFIFQYYEKEERGRGNFPDRFSARQFPNYSSELNVNALLLGDSALYLCASSLRSSNTGELFFGEGSRLTVL.

V usage is TRBV29-1 and J usage is TRBJ2-4; D might be TRBD1 (6 bases). Germline V gene sequence: CDR1 SQVTM, CDR2 ANQGSEA. The CDR3 covers 12 residues. V lost 2 bases and J lost 9, with 11 bases in between. The DNA for the CDR3 is TGCAGCGTTGAACCGACAGGTTCCATTCAGTACTTC. Translation: CSVEPTGSIQYF.

The chain employs TRBV10-3 and TRBJ2-3, with TRBD2 matching 7 bases. This CDR3 has 13 amino acids. CDR1 is ENHRY and CDR2 is SYGVKD in the germline V gene. The trim removed 11 bases at V and 3 bases at J, leaving 8 bases unmatched. CDR3 in DNA: TGTGCCCTCGGCCGGGGGGTAACAGATACGCAGTATTTT. The encoded protein is CALGRGVTDTQYF.

The rearrangement links TRBV7-3 to TRBJ2-3, with 8 bases that match TRBD1. There are 20 residues in the CDR3. The V segment lost 1 base and the J segment 0 bases; nucleotides outside the gene matches: 15. Germline V gene lookup returns CDR1 SGHTA and CDR2 FQGTGA. CDR3 protein: CASSLNPPGQAIASTDTQYF. CDR3 coding DNA: TGTGCCAGCAGCTTAAATCCCCCGGGACAGGCGATTGCTAGCACAGATACGCAGTATTTT.

The genes are TRBV7-3 and TRBJ2-3; D is perhaps TRBD2 (6 bases). Germline V gene lookup returns CDR1 SGHTA and CDR2 FQGTGA. CDR3 size: 15 residues. The V gene lost 0 bases and the J gene lost 2 bases, with 9 bases spanning the gap. The CDR3 DNA follows: TGTGCCAGCAGCTTAACCGGGGGTTTCACAGATACGCAGTATTTT. Residues: CASSLTGGFTDTQYF.

This clone has only one observation. The chain couples TRBV7-2 to TRBJ1-1, with D unclear. The CDR3 sequence is 13 residues long. V dropped 2 bases and J dropped 2 bases, with 6 bases sitting between them. Germline V gene sequence: CDR1 SGHTA, CDR2 FQGNSA. The CDR3 sequence: CASSLPSNTEAFF. The CDR3 nucleotides are TGTGCCAGCAGCTTACCTTCCAACACTGAAGCTTTCTTT.

The gene calls are TRBV28 and TRBJ2-7; perhaps TRBD1 as D (6 bases). This CDR3 comprises 14 residues. Between the trimmed V and J ends, which lost 1 base and 2 bases, there was a span of 9 bases. Germline CDR1 reads MDHEN; CDR2 reads SYDVKM. The CDR3 here is CASSLLSGAYEQYF. For the CDR3, the DNA is TGTGCCAGCAGTTTATTGTCAGGGGCCTACGAGCAGTACTTC.